This TCR beta chain was found in a study of OX40 agonist ivuxolimab in advanced cancers. The overall study: Ivuxolimab is a fully human IgG2 antibody that activates OX40 (CD134).

Generated by immunoSEQ multiplex PCR, the TCRdb table keeps only in-frame clones and is missing some. The sample contains 68,000 or so clones, less than 95% of which appear only once. Germline CDR1 and CDR2: SGHTA and FQGTGA. The trim removed 5 bases at V and 4 bases at J, leaving 7 bases unmatched. The CDR3 is made up of 14 amino acids. The source is an adult with an advanced solid tumor such as melanoma, head and neck, liver or kidney cancer. The sample here was CD4+ or CD8+ T cells sorted from blood, taken in a trial of the OX40 agonist ivuxolimab. The chain carries TRBV7-3 and TRBJ2-5; 7 nucleotides agree with TRBD1. CDR3 amino acids: CASSLNTGVETQYF. The CDR3 DNA reads TGTGCCAGCAGCCTAAATACAGGGGTAGAGACCCAGTACTTC.